The sequence of this T cell receptor beta chain was determined in a study of T cells after yellow fever vaccination. Whole-study context: In the case of low-cell-number fractions, SMART-Seq v4 Ultra Low Input was used for preparation. Study-level findings and limits: The booster response re-showed most primary clones: approximately 95% CD4, around 85% CD8.

CDR3 length: 10 amino acids. CDR1 SQVTM and CDR2 ANQGSEA come from the germline V gene. A note on this clonotype: The antigen is not known. One end of the junction fails to match germline, which may point to a read error.

MiXCR, applied by TCRdb to the 5' RACE reads, yields one record per CDR3 protein. This sample has fewer than 400,000 distinct CDR3 sequences, with 6% to 8% found just once. Sequenced here: PBMCs, sampled 5 days after the yellow fever booster vaccination. The rearrangement joins TRBV29-1 to TRBJ2-5; D perhaps matches TRBD1 (6 bases). This TCR came from a man aged 25-45 years who received the YFV17D yellow fever vaccine. The CDR3 loop reads CSVEEGTRNF. Here the CDR3 DNA reads TGCAGCGTTGAAGAGGGGACAAGAAACTTC.